This record looks at one T cell receptor beta chain sequence and its context. No antigen is known for it. These data originate in a study of cytomegalovirus exposure and HLA in healthy donors. Study findings and constraints: The classifier was said to identify cytomegalovirus status with high specificity and sensitivity. For most TCR sequences rarity was the rule, although some public TCRs occurred in many donors. From TCR beta sequences, most subjects' HLA-A and HLA-B alleles were reportedly predicted accurately.

Primers included in the PCR were 60 Vbeta and 13 Jbeta primers. Sequenced by immunoSEQ multiplex PCR; TCRdb stores in-frame clones only, minus some. The table shows about 160,000 clones, with around 74% occurring only once. V was pared by 6 bases and J by 5 bases, with 8 bases of the junction left unmatched. This CDR3 is built from 14 residues. CDR1 and CDR2 (germline): ENHRY, SYGVKD. Sequenced material: PBMCs. This rearrangement joins TRBV10-3 to TRBJ1-2; the match to TRBD1 covers 8 bases. This receptor was taken from a female donor in good health and CMV-seronegative. For the CDR3, the DNA is TGTGCCATCAGAAACAGGGGGATCGGGTATGGCTACACCTTC. Its translation: CAIRNRGIGYGYTF.